What follows are 16 T cell receptor beta chains derived from one specimen sequenced in a study of T-cell reconstitution after alpha-beta-depleted transplantation in children. Researchers prepared the TCRbeta library using unique molecular identifiers, the study reports. TCRdb redid the calling of the PCR reads with MiXCR, one entry per CDR3 protein. The sample has about 70,000 distinct CDR3 sequences, under 13% seen once; the top ten hold roughly 13%. The sample in question was PBMCs, obtained before TCRalphabeta/CD19-depleted stem cell transplant. Source of these receptors: a boy between 10 and 17 years old with acute myeloid leukemia, due to receive a stem cell transplant.

This clonotype is medium-sized in the sample. The chain joins TRBV5-5 to TRBJ1-1; 8 nucleotides match TRBD1. Germline loops: CDR1 SGHKS, CDR2 YYEKEE (reference sequence). J was trimmed by 3 bases and V by 2 bases; bases with no gene match: 0. The CDR3 is 13 amino acids. DNA of the CDR3: TGTGCCAGCAGCTTACAGGGGGACACTGAAGCTTTCTTT. This encodes CASSLQGDTEAFF. Variable domain in full (rest from reference TRBV5-5 and TRBJ1-1): DAGVTQSPTHLIKTRGQQVTLRCSPISGHKSVSWYQQVLGQGPQFIFQYYEKEERGRGNFPDRFSARQFPNYSSELNVNALLLGDSALYLCASSLQGDTEAFFGQGTRLTVV.

This clonotype was seen ten or more times. The rearrangement joins TRBV5-1 to TRBJ2-3, with a possible D match to TRBD2 (5 bases). The germline gives CDR1 SGHRS, CDR2 YFSETQ. The CDR3 sequence is 14 residues long. V lost 0 bases, J lost 1 base, and 6 bases lay in between. CDR3 amino acids: CASSLEGGTDTQYF. DNA of the CDR3: TGCGCCAGCAGCTTGGAGGGAGGCACAGATACGCAGTATTTT.

This clonotype was detected many times. The DNA for the CDR3 is TGTGCCAGCAGTCGCGGGGGCGACTCTGGAAACACCATATATTTT. The encoded protein is CASSRGGDSGNTIYF. The gene calls are TRBV6-5 and TRBJ1-3, with D maybe TRBD1 (6 bases). V lost 5 bases, J lost 0 bases, and 11 bases lay in between. Germline lookup yields CDR1 MNHEY and CDR2 SVGAGI. CDR3 length equals 15 residues.

This clonotype was seen many times. The chain combines TRBV20-1 with TRBJ2-7; 13 bases fit TRBD2. CDR1 and CDR2 (germline): DFQATT, SNEGSKA (reference sequence). The CDR3 extends over 13 amino acids. J was trimmed by 4 bases and V by 6 bases; bases with no gene match: 3. The CDR3 region is CSASGLAGYEQYF. CDR3 bases: TGCAGTGCGTCGGGACTAGCGGGATACGAGCAGTACTTC.

This clonotype was counted at least ten times. J is TRBJ2-3 and V is TRBV20-1; a weak D match, TRBD2 (6 bases). The germline V and J ends were trimmed by 2 bases and 2 bases, with 11 bases remaining between them. The germline V gene encodes CDR1 DFQATT and CDR2 SNEGSKA (reference sequence). The CDR3 loop spans 14 amino acids. CDR3: CSARRREPTDTQYF. For the CDR3, the DNA is TGCAGTGCTAGAAGGCGGGAACCCACAGATACGCAGTATTTT.

Many counts were recorded for this clonotype. This chain links TRBV29-1 with TRBJ1-2; the D gene is possibly TRBD1 (5 bases). The CDR3 has 13 amino acids. The V end was cut by 4 bases, the J end by 0 bases, with 9 bases between. Germline CDR1 SQVTM, CDR2 ANQGSEA. CDR3 sequence reads: CSVGDSANYGYTF. CDR3 DNA: TGCAGCGTTGGGGACTCAGCTAACTATGGCTACACCTTC.

This clonotype was counted ten times or more. The rearrangement uses TRBV24-1 and TRBJ2-3; D remains ambiguous. The CDR3 runs 16 residues. Trimming left V 2 bases short and J 1 base short, with 12 bases between. Germline V lookup: CDR1 KGHDR, CDR2 SFDVKD. CDR3 loop: CATSDYAKVGTDTQYF. Here the CDR3 DNA reads TGTGCCACCAGTGATTACGCCAAAGTTGGCACAGATACGCAGTATTTT.

This clonotype was seen many times. This chain joins TRBV7-9 and TRBJ1-1; D unclear. The CDR3 contains 15 residues. Trimming removed 5 bases from V and 5 bases from J, with 18 bases in between. Germline V gives CDR1 SEHNR, CDR2 FQNEAQ (reference sequence). This CDR3 reads CASSPNRAPGTEAFF. As DNA, the CDR3 is TGTGCCAGCAGCCCAAACCGGGCCCCGGGGACTGAAGCTTTCTTT.

This clonotype was seen ten or more times. V and J are TRBV7-2 and TRBJ2-3, with 8 nucleotides matching TRBD2. This CDR3 contains 18 residues. Germline assignment: CDR1 SGHTA and CDR2 FQGNSA. The V segment lost 5 bases and the J segment 0 bases; nucleotides outside the gene matches: 13. The CDR3 DNA reads TGTGCCAGCAGCCTTAGCGGGATCTATAACCAGAGCACAGATACGCAGTATTTT. Protein: CASSLSGIYNQSTDTQYF. The variable domain in full, with the rest retrieved from reference TRBV7-2 and TRBJ2-3, is GAGVSQSPSNKVTEKGKDVELRCDPISGHTALYWYRQSLGQGLEFLIYFQGNSAPDKSGLPSDRFSAERTGGSVSTLTIQRTQQEDSAVYLCASSLSGIYNQSTDTQYFGPGTRLTVL.

This clonotype was recorded at least ten times. The J gene is TRBJ2-3, the V gene TRBV15; D remains ambiguous. Germline lookup yields CDR1 LNHNV and CDR2 YYDKDF (reference sequence). There are 13 residues in the CDR3. Trimming pared 0 bases from V and 5 bases from J, leaving 6 bases between. CDR3: CATSRDLEDTQYF. CDR3 nucleotides: TGTGCCACCAGCAGAGATTTAGAAGATACGCAGTATTTT.

This clonotype occurred many times. V gene TRBV6-5 combines with J gene TRBJ2-1, with 10 nucleotides matching TRBD2. Per germline, CDR1 MNHEY and CDR2 SVGAGI. V shed 5 bases, J shed 7 bases, and the junction held 8 bases outside the gene matches. The CDR3 has 15 amino acids. The CDR3 region is CASSTGGLATNEQFF. CDR3 nucleotide sequence: TGTGCCAGCAGTACCGGGGGACTAGCGACAAATGAGCAGTTCTTC.

The rearrangement uses TRBV4-3 and TRBJ1-4; 9 bases are shared with TRBD1. CDR3 length: 17 residues. The trim removed 0 bases at V and 7 bases at J, leaving 9 bases unmatched. Germline CDR1 is LGHNA and CDR2 is YSLEER. The CDR3 loop is CASSQDFSGTGLEKLFF. The DNA of the CDR3 is TGCGCCAGCAGCCAAGATTTTTCCGGGACAGGGCTTGAAAAACTGTTTTTT.

This clonotype has a count of ten or more. J is TRBJ1-1 and V is TRBV4-3, with 7 nucleotides matching TRBD1. The CDR3 sequence is 15 residues long. J lost 4 bases, V lost 1 base, and 6 bases had no gene match. Germline CDR1 LGHNA, CDR2 YSLEER. This chain's CDR3 is CASSQVTGLSTEAFF. CDR3 bases: TGCGCCAGCAGCCAAGTGACAGGGCTTAGCACTGAAGCTTTCTTT.

The rearrangement uses TRBV11-3 and TRBJ1-1; D gene unclear. The V end lost 5 bases, the J end lost 1 base, and 8 bases lay between the germline ends. Looked up from germline, CDR1 is SGHNT and CDR2 is YENEEA. The CDR3 runs to 13 residues. The CDR3 here is CASSAQENTEAFF. CDR3 nucleotide sequence: TGTGCCAGCAGCGCCCAGGAGAACACTGAAGCTTTCTTT.

This clonotype appeared many times. This rearrangement joins TRBV29-1 to TRBJ1-1; no firm D call. Germline CDR1 is SQVTM and CDR2 is ANQGSEA. V gave up 6 bases and J gave up 6 bases, with 23 bases separating them. This CDR3 is built from 15 residues. The CDR3 is CSVAARTQVGPEAFF. The CDR3 DNA is TGCAGCGTAGCGGCCAGGACTCAAGTAGGCCCTGAAGCTTTCTTT.

This clonotype was detected ten times or more. The chain is built from TRBV4-1 and TRBJ1-1; D is unclear. Trimming pared 0 bases from V and 9 bases from J, leaving 8 bases between. The CDR3 has 12 residues. Germline assignment: CDR1 MGHRA and CDR2 YSYEKL. The CDR3 DNA reads as TGCGCCAGCAGCCAAGATCTAGGGAAAGCTTTCTTT. The encoded protein is CASSQDLGKAFF.